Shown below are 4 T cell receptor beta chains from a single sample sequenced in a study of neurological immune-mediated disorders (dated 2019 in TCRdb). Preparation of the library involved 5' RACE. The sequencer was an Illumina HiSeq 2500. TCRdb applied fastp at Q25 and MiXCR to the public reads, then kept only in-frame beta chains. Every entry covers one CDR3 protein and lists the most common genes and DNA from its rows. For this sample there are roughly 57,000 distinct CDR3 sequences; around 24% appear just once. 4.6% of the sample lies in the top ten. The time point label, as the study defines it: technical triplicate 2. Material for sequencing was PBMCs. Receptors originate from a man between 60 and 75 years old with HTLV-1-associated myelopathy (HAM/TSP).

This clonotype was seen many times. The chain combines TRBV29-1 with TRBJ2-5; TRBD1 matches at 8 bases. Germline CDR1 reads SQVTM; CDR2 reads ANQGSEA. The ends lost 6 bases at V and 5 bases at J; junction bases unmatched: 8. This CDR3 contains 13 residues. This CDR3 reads CSVEDRVQETQYF. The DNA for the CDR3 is TGCAGCGTCGAGGACAGGGTACAGGAGACCCAGTACTTC.

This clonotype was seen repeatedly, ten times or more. The CDR3 region is CASSLQASTNYGYTF. CDR3 DNA sequence: TGTGCCAGCAGTTTACAGGCCTCGACTAACTATGGCTACACCTTC. The chain uses TRBV12-3 or TRBV12-4 and TRBJ1-2; D is undetermined. CDR3 length equals 15 residues. V was shortened by 2 bases and J by 0 bases, with 10 bases between the two germline ends.

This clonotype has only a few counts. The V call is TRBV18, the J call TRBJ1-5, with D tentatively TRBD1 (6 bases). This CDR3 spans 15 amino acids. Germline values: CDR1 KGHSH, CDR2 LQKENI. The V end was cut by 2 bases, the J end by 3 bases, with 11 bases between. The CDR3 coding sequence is TGTGCCAGCTCACCATTCGGGGACACCAATCAGCCCCAGCATTTT. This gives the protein CASSPFGDTNQPQHF.

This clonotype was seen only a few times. In DNA form, the CDR3 reads TGTGCCAGCAGCTTGAGCGGGAGGGCCTACGAGCAGTACTTC. Protein sequence: CASSLSGRAYEQYF. The J gene is TRBJ2-7, the V gene TRBV5-5; TRBD2 matches at 10 bases. Germline V lookup: CDR1 SGHKS, CDR2 YYEKEE (reference sequence). V shed 1 base and J 2 bases; nucleotides not matched to a gene: 0. This CDR3 has 14 residues. The entire variable domain, with the rest obtained from reference TRBV5-5 and TRBJ2-7, is as follows: DAGVTQSPTHLIKTRGQQVTLRCSPISGHKSVSWYQQVLGQGPQFIFQYYEKEERGRGNFPDRFSARQFPNYSSELNVNALLLGDSALYLCASSLSGRAYEQYFGPGTRLTVT.